The 31 T cell receptor beta chains presented below share a single source sample, sequenced in a study of T cells in Graves' hyperthyroidism and ophthalmopathy. RNA transcripts served as the template for amplifying TCR beta CDR3 regions. TCR CDR3 regions were first amplified by RT-PCR with HTBI primers. A single record per CDR3 protein comes from TCRdb applying MiXCR to the multiplex PCR reads. The sample carries approximately 620,000 distinct CDR3 sequences, about a sixth recorded once. Sequenced sample: blood. Receptors were obtained from a woman in her 40s with Graves' ophthalmopathy.

In this sample, this clonotype turned up a few times. The gene calls are TRBV20-1 and TRBJ2-5; 7 bases are a match to TRBD1. The junction had 4 bases not matched to a gene; V was cut back by 0 bases and J by 3 bases. Germline loops: CDR1 DFQATT, CDR2 SNEGSKA (reference sequence). The CDR3 covers 14 residues. This chain's CDR3 is CSARESGTEETQYF. CDR3 nucleotides: TGCAGTGCTAGAGAGTCCGGGACAGAAGAGACCCAGTACTTC.

This clonotype was recorded many times. V is TRBV27 and J is TRBJ2-1, with 10 bases matching TRBD1. The CDR3 spans 15 residues. CDR1 is MNHEY and CDR2 is SMNVEV in the germline V gene (reference sequence). After removal of 2 bases from V and 7 bases from J, the junction contained 5 bases not matched to a gene. In nucleotides, the CDR3 is TGTGCCAGCAGTTTAGACAGGGGGCGGGGGAATGAGCAGTTCTTC. Encoded protein: CASSLDRGRGNEQFF.

This clonotype was seen a handful of times. CDR3 protein: CASSRIRAGAQSRDTQYF. In nucleotides, the CDR3 is TGCGCCAGCAGCCGGATTCGGGCGGGGGCCCAGTCTCGAGATACGCAGTATTTT. The rearrangement links TRBV5-1 to TRBJ2-3; the D gene is possibly TRBD2 (7 bases). The CDR3 contains 18 residues. Germline CDR1 SGHRS, CDR2 YFSETQ. V was shortened by 4 bases and J by 5 bases, with 26 bases between the two germline ends.

J is TRBJ2-7 and V is TRBV6-1; tentative D call: TRBD1 (6 bases). Germline V gene data show CDR1 as MNHNS and CDR2 as SASEGT. V lost 5 bases, J lost 2 bases, and 10 bases lay in between. The CDR3 contains 13 residues. The CDR3 loop reads CASSHRAPYEQYF. CDR3 coding DNA: TGTGCCAGCAGTCACAGGGCCCCCTACGAGCAGTACTTC.

The gene calls are TRBV3-1 and TRBJ2-1; possible D gene TRBD2, 7 bases. The CDR3 totals 16 residues. The ends were cut back, 0 bases at V and 8 bases at J, with 17 bases in the middle. Germline CDR1 reads LGHDT; CDR2 reads YNNKEL (reference sequence). The CDR3 nucleotides read TGTGCCAGCAGCCAAGATGGGGGAGGGGGAAGCCATGAGCAGTTCTTC. Translation gives CASSQDGGGGSHEQFF.

This clonotype has a count of ten or more. V gene TRBV5-5 combines with J gene TRBJ1-5; D is undetermined. The CDR3 is 14 amino acids. Trimming left V 0 bases short and J 9 bases short, with 13 bases between. Germline V lookup: CDR1 SGHKS, CDR2 YYEKEE (reference sequence). The CDR3: CASSLDSGLTPQHF. CDR3 DNA sequence: TGTGCCAGCAGCTTGGACTCGGGTTTAACGCCCCAGCATTTT.

The chain joins TRBV19 to TRBJ1-1; 11 positions agree with TRBD1. Losses at the gene ends were 7 bases for V and 0 bases for J; bases not matched to a gene: 10. This CDR3 has 17 residues. Germline CDR1 and CDR2: LNHDA and SQIVND (reference sequence). The CDR3 DNA sequence: TGTGCCAGTACGGACAGGGGGCTAATGATTCTGAACACTGAAGCTTTCTTT. Its protein product is CASTDRGLMILNTEAFF.

The rearrangement joins TRBV19 to TRBJ1-1; the D gene is possibly TRBD1 (6 bases). The V and J ends lost 5 bases and 3 bases respectively, with 10 bases between them. Germline V CDR1 and CDR2: LNHDA, SQIVND (reference sequence). CDR3 length: 13 amino acids. For the CDR3, the DNA is TGTGCCAGTAGTGTGGACAGATACACTGAAGCTTTCTTT. It is translated as CASSVDRYTEAFF. Full variable domain (missing parts from reference TRBV19 and TRBJ1-1): DGGITQSPKYLFRKEGQNVTLSCEQNLNHDAMYWYRQDPGQGLRLIYYSQIVNDFQKGDIAEGYSVSREKKESFPLTVTSAQKNPTAFYLCASSVDRYTEAFFGQGTRLTVV.

In its sample, this clonotype was seen many times. This chain connects TRBV11-2 to TRBJ2-3, with D possibly TRBD2 on 5 matching bases. Trimming removed 1 base from V and 4 bases from J, with 12 bases in between. Looked up from germline, CDR1 is SGHAT and CDR2 is FQNNGV. CDR3 length equals 15 residues. The DNA for the CDR3 is TGTGCCAGCAGCTTAGGGCTAGCTCCCTCAGATACGCAGTATTTT. Its translation is CASSLGLAPSDTQYF.

There are many counts of this clonotype. The V gene is TRBV2, the J gene TRBJ2-7; TRBD2 is a possible D gene (6 bases). The ends were cut back, 8 bases at V and 3 bases at J, with 8 bases in the middle. Germline assignment: CDR1 SNHLY and CDR2 FYNNEI. The CDR3 has 11 residues. The CDR3 sequence is CASGRNYEQYF. CDR3 DNA sequence: TGTGCCAGCGGGAGGAACTACGAGCAGTACTTC. The variable domain in full, with the rest retrieved from reference TRBV2 and TRBJ2-7, is EPEVTQTPSHQVTQMGQEVILRCVPISNHLYFYWYRQILGQKVEFLVSFYNNEISEKSEIFDDQFSVERPDGSNFTLKIRSTKLEDSAMYFCASGRNYEQYFGPGTRLTVT.

This clonotype was seen at least ten times. The CDR3 sequence is CASSRQGRGDTQYF. CDR3 in DNA: TGTGCCAGCAGCCGACAGGGGCGGGGAGATACGCAGTATTTT. This chain uses TRBV3-1 with TRBJ2-3, with TRBD1 matching 8 bases. V dropped 4 bases and J dropped 5; count of bases not matched to a gene: 5. The length of the CDR3 is 14 residues. Germline V gene lookup returns CDR1 LGHDT and CDR2 YNNKEL (reference sequence).

This clonotype occurred many times. The rearrangement joins TRBV18 to TRBJ2-5; D call uncertain. Between the trimmed V and J ends, which lost 3 bases and 4 bases, there was a span of 12 bases. The CDR3 contains 14 residues. CDR1 is KGHSH and CDR2 is LQKENI in the germline V gene. CDR3 nucleotide sequence: TGTGCCAGCTCACCCCAGGAATTCTCAGAGACCCAGTACTTC. Translation: CASSPQEFSETQYF.

The chain links TRBV6-5 to TRBJ1-1; 7 nucleotides line up with TRBD1. The trim removed 2 bases at V and 5 bases at J, leaving 5 bases unmatched. The CDR3 sequence is 14 residues long. Germline CDR1 and CDR2: MNHEY and SVGAGI. The CDR3 DNA is TGTGCCAGCAGTTACCCACCAGGGGGGACTGAAGCTTTCTTT. It encodes CASSYPPGGTEAFF.

Only a few counts were recorded for this clonotype. The chain combines TRBV10-3 with TRBJ1-4; 7 bases align to TRBD1. CDR3 length: 14 amino acids. CDR1 ENHRY and CDR2 SYGVKD come from the germline V gene. V lost 4 bases and J lost 3; bases outside the gene matches: 2. CDR3 sequence (DNA): TGTGCCATCAGTGGGGGACAGCCTAATGAAAAACTGTTTTTT. Translation: CAISGGQPNEKLFF.

This clonotype was detected a few times. The rearrangement links TRBV25-1 to TRBJ1-4; D gene unclear. CDR1 is MGHDK, CDR2 SYGVNS, per germline. This CDR3 has 17 amino acids. Between the trimmed V and J ends, which lost 2 bases and 8 bases, there was a span of 21 bases. The CDR3 coding sequence is TGTGCCAGCAGTGAACGGAGGGCAGGTCGGTTCAAGGAAAAACTGTTTTTT. Its translation: CASSERRAGRFKEKLFF.

V usage is TRBV19 and J usage is TRBJ2-3, with a weak D call TRBD2 (7 bases). The V gene's germline CDR1 is LNHDA and CDR2 SQIVND (reference sequence). The CDR3 runs 16 residues. V was pared by 7 bases and J by 4 bases, with 21 bases between. CDR3 residues: CASNVWGGGESDTQYF. The CDR3 nucleotides read TGTGCCAGTAATGTGTGGGGGGGGGGCGAGTCAGATACGCAGTATTTT.

The sample holds many counts of this clonotype. The rearrangement uses TRBV15 and TRBJ2-7, with 7 bases aligning to TRBD1. J lost 1 base, V lost 6 bases, and 9 bases had no gene match. The germline gives CDR1 LNHNV, CDR2 YYDKDF (reference sequence). The CDR3 covers 15 residues. The CDR3 sequence: CATRPGQKISYEQYF. CDR3 coding DNA: TGTGCCACCAGACCGGGACAGAAGATTTCCTACGAGCAGTACTTC. The complete variable domain, with remaining parts taken from reference TRBV15 and TRBJ2-7, reads DAMVIQNPRYQVTQFGKPVTLSCSQTLNHNVMYWYQQKSSQAPKLLFHYYDKDFNNEADTPDNFQSRRPNTSFCFLDIRSPGLGDTAMYLCATRPGQKISYEQYFGPGTRLTVT.

This clonotype was seen at least ten times. CDR3 nucleotides: TGTGCCAGCAGTGTGAAGATGGGGGTAAGGAACACTGAAGCTTTCTTT. Its protein is CASSVKMGVRNTEAFF. The chain links TRBV6-1 to TRBJ1-1, with a tentative D call TRBD1 (5 bases). V lost 4 bases and J 1 base, leaving 16 bases between the germline ends. This CDR3 has 16 amino acids. Germline V gene sequence: CDR1 MNHNS, CDR2 SASEGT.

This clonotype was observed a handful of times. A much larger clone differs from this one at a single base, so this may be a read error. The CDR3 coding sequence is TGCGCCAGCAGCTTGGGGATCGAGCAGTACTTC. Translation: CASSLGIEQYF. The chain has TRBV5-1 and TRBJ2-7; no definite D call. The ends were cut back, 0 bases at V and 6 bases at J, with 4 bases in the middle. CDR3 length: 11 residues. The germline gives CDR1 SGHRS, CDR2 YFSETQ. Looking up the rest from reference TRBV5-1 and TRBJ2-7 gives the full variable domain: KAGVTQTPRYLIKTRGQQVTLSCSPISGHRSVSWYQQTPGQGLQFLFEYFSETQRNKGNFPGRFSGRQFSNSRSEMNVSTLELGDSALYLCASSLGIEQYFGPGTRLTVT.

This clonotype was found a few times. The genes are TRBV12-3 or TRBV12-4 and TRBJ1-6; 7 bases map to TRBD1. This CDR3 spans 12 amino acids. Trimming at V came to 3 bases and at J to 16 bases, leaving 6 bases not matched to a gene. Written as DNA, the CDR3 is TGTGCCAGCAGTTTCCGGACAGGCGTACTCCACTTT. It yields the protein CASSFRTGVLHF.

As concerns this clonotype: In this CDR3 the conserved last residue, phenylalanine or tryptophan, is missing, so a read error is likely. The V gene is TRBV11-2, the J gene TRBJ1-1, with 8 nucleotides matching TRBD1. V was pared by 5 bases and J by 2 bases, with 7 bases of the junction left unmatched. Germline CDR1 reads SGHAT; CDR2 reads FQNNGV. This CDR3 spans 15 amino acids. CDR3 sequence (DNA): TGTGCCAGCAGCGGGCACAGGGGGACCAACACTGAAGCTTTCTCT. Its translation: CASSGHRGTNTEAFS.

The chain is built from TRBV29-1 and TRBJ1-1; D is uncertain. The CDR3 length is 13 residues. V lost 0 bases, J lost 7 bases, and 12 bases lay in between. Looked up from germline, CDR1 is SQVTM and CDR2 is ANQGSEA. The CDR3: CSVEDHARIEAFF. In DNA form, the CDR3 reads TGCAGCGTTGAAGATCACGCAAGGATTGAAGCTTTCTTT. The variable domain in full, completed from reference TRBV29-1 and TRBJ1-1, reads SAVISQKPSRDICQRGTSLTIQCQVDSQVTMMFWYRQQPGQSLTLIATANQGSEATYESGFVIDKFPISRPNLTFSTLTVSNMSPEDSSIYLCSVEDHARIEAFFGQGTRLTVV.

This clonotype came up many times. The chain employs TRBV11-2 and TRBJ2-1, with 12 bases matching TRBD2. Germline V lookup: CDR1 SGHAT, CDR2 FQNNGV. Losses at the gene ends were 5 bases for V and 2 bases for J; bases not matched to a gene: 1. The CDR3 has 15 residues. CDR3 DNA: TGTGCCAGCAGCCGACTAGCGGGAGCCTACAATGAGCAGTTCTTC. Amino acids: CASSRLAGAYNEQFF.

The chain joins TRBV9 to TRBJ2-3, with D possibly being TRBD1 or TRBD2 (5 bases each). V lost 4 bases to trimming and J lost 2 bases, with 8 bases between them. This CDR3 region has 13 residues. In germline, CDR1 is SGDLS, CDR2 YYNGEE. CDR3 residues: CASSWDPTDTQYF. CDR3 nucleotides: TGTGCCAGCAGCTGGGACCCCACAGATACGCAGTATTTT.

This clonotype came up a few times. The chain has TRBV18 and TRBJ1-4; TRBD1 might be the D (6 bases). Trimming stripped 2 bases from V and 4 bases from J, with 11 bases between. The CDR3 runs 15 residues. Germline assignment: CDR1 KGHSH and CDR2 LQKENI. The CDR3 sequence is CASSPYAQGNEKLFF. The DNA for the CDR3 is TGTGCCAGCTCACCATACGCACAGGGTAATGAAAAACTGTTTTTT.

This clonotype was counted only a few times. The chain joins TRBV18 to TRBJ2-2; 7 bases match TRBD2. Germline CDR1 reads KGHSH; CDR2 reads LQKENI. J gave up 3 bases and V 6 bases, and 10 bases lay outside the gene matches. The CDR3 is 16 residues long. The chain's CDR3 is CASSPRLAGDTGELFF. In nucleotides, the CDR3 is TGTGCCAGCTCTCCCCGACTAGCCGGTGACACCGGGGAGCTGTTTTTT.

This clonotype was recorded a few times. The V and J genes are TRBV2 and TRBJ1-6, with D unresolved. The germline CDR1 and CDR2 sequences are SNHLY and FYNNEI. The V end lost 5 bases, the J end lost 8 bases, and 4 bases lay between the germline ends. The CDR3 extends over 11 amino acids. The CDR3 spells CASSLDSPLHF. In DNA, the CDR3 is TGTGCCAGCAGTCTCGATTCACCCCTCCACTTT.

This clonotype turned up a few times. The chain combines TRBV19 with TRBJ1-5; TRBD1 matches 11 bases. The germline CDR1 and CDR2 sequences are LNHDA and SQIVND (reference sequence). The CDR3 is 15 residues long. The junction had 5 bases not matched to a gene; V was cut back by 3 bases and J by 7 bases. CDR3 residues: CASSIGQGARQPQHF. The CDR3 DNA follows: TGTGCCAGTAGTATCGGACAGGGGGCCCGACAGCCCCAGCATTTT.

This clonotype was recorded many times. The rearrangement joins TRBV6-1 to TRBJ1-5, with D hard to call. Deletions cut 3 bases from V and 1 base from J, with 7 bases between. The CDR3 has 14 residues. Germline lookup yields CDR1 MNHNS and CDR2 SASEGT. The chain's CDR3 is CASSDPASNQPQHF. The CDR3 bases are TGTGCCAGCAGTGACCCGGCGAGCAATCAGCCCCAGCATTTT.

There are many counts of this clonotype. The chain links TRBV12-3 or TRBV12-4 to TRBJ1-1; 8 nucleotides line up with TRBD1. The CDR3 contains 15 residues. J was trimmed by 1 base and V by 5 bases; bases with no gene match: 6. The CDR3 coding sequence is TGTGCCAGCAGTCCCCCCAGGGGGCAGAACACTGAAGCTTTCTTT. Protein sequence: CASSPPRGQNTEAFF.

This clonotype was seen ten or more times. The chain joins TRBV3-1 to TRBJ1-2, with D possibly TRBD1 on 6 matching bases. This CDR3 region has 16 residues. CDR1 is LGHDT, CDR2 YNNKEL, per germline (reference sequence). V dropped 4 bases and J dropped 2 bases, with 17 bases sitting between them. Here the CDR3 reads CASSPNLDSPNYGYTF. CDR3 DNA: TGTGCCAGCAGCCCAAACTTGGACAGTCCAAACTATGGCTACACCTTC.